The next 19 T cell receptor beta chains were all read from a single sample in a study of PD-L1 blockade in urothelial cancer. TCRdb's table, derived via immunoSEQ multiplex PCR, lists solely in-frame clones and lacks some. The sample records about 40,000 clones, approximately 86% being singletons. Time point of the sample: peripheral blood 6 weeks after treatment start. The sample consisted of PBMCs, taken around atezolizumab (anti-PD-L1) treatment. These receptors all stem from a man in his sixties with urothelial cancer.

The chain couples TRBV5-5 to TRBJ2-5, with 7 bases aligning to TRBD2. The CDR3 extends over 13 amino acids. CDR1 and CDR2 from the germline V gene are SGHKS and YYEKEE (reference sequence). V dropped 4 bases and J dropped 5; count of bases not matched to a gene: 5. CDR3 nucleotides: TGTGCCAGCAGCCCGGGCGGGGGTGAGACCCAGTACTTC. The encoded protein is CASSPGGGETQYF.

CDR3 nucleotides: TGTGCCAGCAGTACACAGGGGGCGCATCCCGGGGAGCTGTTTTTT. Residues: CASSTQGAHPGELFF. The chain recombines TRBV2 with TRBJ2-2; 9 bases line up with TRBD1. After removal of 5 bases from V and 6 bases from J, the junction contained 7 bases not matched to a gene. CDR1 SNHLY and CDR2 FYNNEI come from the germline V gene. The CDR3 spans 15 residues.

The gene calls are TRBV28 and TRBJ1-2; 10 bases are a match to TRBD1. Per germline, CDR1 MDHEN and CDR2 SYDVKM. Trimming cost V 6 bases and J 8 bases; bases outside gene matches: 9. CDR3 length equals 14 residues. The CDR3 is CASRKKGQGYGYTF. The CDR3 region has the DNA TGTGCCAGCAGAAAAAAGGGACAGGGGTACGGCTACACCTTC.

The gene calls are TRBV6-1 and TRBJ1-5, with TRBD1 identical over 8 bases. Germline V lookup: CDR1 MNHNS, CDR2 SASEGT. J was trimmed by 3 bases and V by 5 bases; bases with no gene match: 6. This CDR3 spans 15 amino acids. In DNA, the CDR3 is TGTGCCAGCAGTCAAGGGACAGGTCCCAATCAGCCCCAGCATTTT. This gives the protein CASSQGTGPNQPQHF.

The V and J genes are TRBV5-6 and TRBJ2-7; TRBD1 is a possible D gene (5 bases). The CDR3 totals 12 residues. Per germline, CDR1 SGHDT and CDR2 YYEEEE. Trimming stripped 5 bases from V and 7 bases from J, with 13 bases between. The CDR3 here is CASSLATGEQYF. In DNA form, the CDR3 reads TGTGCCAGCAGTCTCGCCACAGGTGAGCAGTACTTC.

This clone was picked up one time. The chain links TRBV30 to TRBJ2-1; 14 bases align to TRBD2. Germline V gives CDR1 GTSNPN, CDR2 SVGIG (reference sequence). V shed 1 base, J shed 4 bases, and the junction held 3 bases outside the gene matches. The CDR3 contains 16 residues. The CDR3 sequence: CAWSAGTSGRYNEQFF. The CDR3, as DNA: TGTGCCTGGAGTGCAGGGACTAGCGGGAGATACAATGAGCAGTTCTTC. Variable domain in full (rest from reference TRBV30 and TRBJ2-1): SQTIHQWPATLVQPVGSPLSLECTVEGTSNPNLYWYRQAAGRGLQLLFYSVGIGQISSEVPQNLSASRPQDRQFILSSKKLLLSDSGFYLCAWSAGTSGRYNEQFFGPGTRLTVL.

This clone came up once. Other DNA sequences in the sample encode the same CDR3. The CDR3 spells CASSLGAGGSYEQYF. The DNA for the CDR3 is TGTGCCAGCAGCTTGGGAGCGGGGGGATCCTACGAGCAGTACTTC. The rearrangement joins TRBV5-4 to TRBJ2-7, with TRBD2 matching over 9 bases. V lost 0 bases to trimming and J lost 1 base; unmatched junction nucleotides: 2. In germline, CDR1 is SGHNT, CDR2 YYREEE (reference sequence). This CDR3 has 15 residues.

The chain joins TRBV30 to TRBJ1-1; TRBD1 aligns across 7 bases. Germline lookup yields CDR1 GTSNPN and CDR2 SVGIG (reference sequence). The CDR3 has 13 amino acids. Germline trimming cut 2 bases from V and 11 bases from J; bases unmatched to any gene: 11. CDR3 sequence (DNA): TGTGCCTGGAGTCACGGACAGGCCCAGGTGGCTTTCTTT. Amino acids: CAWSHGQAQVAFF.

The rearrangement uses TRBV19 and TRBJ1-1, with TRBD1 identical over 7 bases. V was clipped by 6 bases and J by 3 bases; unmatched bases: 10. The germline V gene encodes CDR1 LNHDA and CDR2 SQIVND (reference sequence). The CDR3 extends over 15 amino acids. In DNA, the CDR3 is TGTGCCAGTAGCACGGGTCGTGACAGGGACACTGAAGCTTTCTTT. Translating gives CASSTGRDRDTEAFF.

The genes are TRBV4-2 and TRBJ1-3; D remains ambiguous. CDR1 and CDR2 (germline): LGHNA, YNFKEQ. This CDR3 contains 14 residues. The germline V and J ends were trimmed by 4 bases and 0 bases, with 7 bases remaining between them. CDR3 nucleotide sequence: TGTGCCAGCAGCCCGCCCAGCTCTGGAAACACCATATATTTT. Translation: CASSPPSSGNTIYF.

The rearrangement uses TRBV5-1 and TRBJ1-1, with 11 bases fitting TRBD1. In germline, CDR1 is SGHRS, CDR2 YFSETQ. V was clipped by 4 bases and J by 0 bases; unmatched bases: 5. This CDR3 has 16 residues. The CDR3 nucleotides are TGCGCCAGCAGCCTCGGGACAGGGGGGATGAACACTGAAGCTTTCTTT. It translates to CASSLGTGGMNTEAFF. The full variable domain, rest sourced from reference TRBV5-1 and TRBJ1-1, is KAGVTQTPRYLIKTRGQQVTLSCSPISGHRSVSWYQQTPGQGLQFLFEYFSETQRNKGNFPGRFSGRQFSNSRSEMNVSTLELGDSALYLCASSLGTGGMNTEAFFGQGTRLTVV.

V is TRBV11-2 and J is TRBJ1-2; TRBD1 might be the D (5 bases). Germline values: CDR1 SGHAT, CDR2 FQNNGV. V was trimmed by 5 bases and J by 7 bases, leaving 17 bases between them. The CDR3 runs to 14 residues. In DNA form, the CDR3 reads TGTGCCAGCAGCAAGATCAGGGAGGAGTCTGGCTACACCTTC. This codes for CASSKIREESGYTF.

The chain uses TRBV30 and TRBJ1-5; D gene ambiguous. The CDR3 is 13 amino acids. Trimming took off 2 bases at V and 4 bases at J, with 9 bases between the two ends. Per the germline V gene, CDR1 is GTSNPN and CDR2 is SVGIG (reference sequence). CDR3 in DNA: TGTGCCTGGAGTCGGGATACGAATCAGCCCCAGCATTTT. It codes for CAWSRDTNQPQHF.

V and J are TRBV7-9 and TRBJ1-3; D gene unclear. Deletions cut 10 bases from V and 4 bases from J, with 17 bases between. The V gene's germline CDR1 is SEHNR and CDR2 FQNEAQ (reference sequence). The CDR3 length is 14 residues. The CDR3, as DNA: TGTGCCACCATACCCGCCGCGTACGGAAACACCATATATTTT. It codes for CATIPAAYGNTIYF. The full variable domain, completed using reference TRBV7-9 and TRBJ1-3, is DTGVSQNPRHKITKRGQNVTFRCDPISEHNRLYWYRQTLGQGPEFLTYFQNEAQLEKSRLLSDRFSAERPKGSFSTLEIQRTEQGDSAMYLCATIPAAYGNTIYFGEGSWLTVV.

The gene calls are TRBV6-5 and TRBJ2-5; 13 bases line up with TRBD2. Trimming took 6 bases from V and 5 from J; bases not matched to a gene: 0. This CDR3 has 13 amino acids. Germline V gives CDR1 MNHEY, CDR2 SVGAGI. The CDR3 region is CASRLAGGETQYF. The CDR3 DNA reads TGTGCCAGCAGACTAGCGGGAGGGGAGACCCAGTACTTC.

This chain connects TRBV6-5 to TRBJ1-1; TRBD1 matches at 7 bases. V gave up 5 bases and J gave up 4 bases; unmatched junction bases: 7. Germline CDR1 reads MNHEY; CDR2 reads SVGAGI. CDR3 size: 14 residues. CDR3 sequence: CASSPRTGATEAFF. The CDR3 DNA is TGTGCCAGCAGTCCTAGGACAGGCGCCACTGAAGCTTTCTTT.

J is TRBJ2-1 and V is TRBV5-1; perhaps TRBD2 as D (5 bases). Trimming removed 2 bases from V and 15 bases from J, with 15 bases in between. In germline, CDR1 is SGHRS, CDR2 YFSETQ. The CDR3 loop spans 12 amino acids. The CDR3 protein is CASSFTGNMWFF. The CDR3 coding sequence is TGCGCCAGCAGCTTCACCGGGAACATGTGGTTCTTC.

The chain combines TRBV5-1 with TRBJ2-1; 13 bases match TRBD2. CDR3 size: 17 residues. V shed 2 bases and J 7 bases; nucleotides not matched to a gene: 9. CDR1 and CDR2 from the germline V gene are SGHRS and YFSETQ. The CDR3 here is CASSLGSGLAGVNEQFF. CDR3 sequence (DNA): TGCGCCAGCAGCTTAGGAAGCGGACTAGCGGGGGTAAATGAGCAGTTCTTC.

The count of this clone is one. The chain employs TRBV6-1 and TRBJ1-5; D is undetermined. V lost 7 bases to trimming and J lost 3 bases, with 7 bases between them. This CDR3 has 12 residues. The germline CDR1 and CDR2 sequences are MNHNS and SASEGT. In DNA form, the CDR3 reads TGTGCCAGCACCAGAAACAATCAGCCCCAGCATTTT. Protein: CASTRNNQPQHF.